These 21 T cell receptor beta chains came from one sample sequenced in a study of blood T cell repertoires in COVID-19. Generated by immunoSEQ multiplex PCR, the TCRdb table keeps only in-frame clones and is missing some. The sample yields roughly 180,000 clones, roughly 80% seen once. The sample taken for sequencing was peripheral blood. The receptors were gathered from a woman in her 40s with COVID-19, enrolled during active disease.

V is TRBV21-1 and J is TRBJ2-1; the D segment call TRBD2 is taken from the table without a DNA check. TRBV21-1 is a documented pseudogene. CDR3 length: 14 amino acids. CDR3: CASSRLALGNEQFF. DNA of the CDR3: TGTGCCAGCAGCAGGCTAGCGTTGGGCAATGAGCAGTTCTTC.

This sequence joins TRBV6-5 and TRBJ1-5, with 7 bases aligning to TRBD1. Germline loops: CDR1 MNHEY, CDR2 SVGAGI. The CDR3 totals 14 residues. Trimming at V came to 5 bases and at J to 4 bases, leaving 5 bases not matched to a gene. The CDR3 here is CASSPQGPNQPQHF. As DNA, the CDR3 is TGTGCCAGCAGTCCACAGGGGCCAAATCAGCCCCAGCATTTT.

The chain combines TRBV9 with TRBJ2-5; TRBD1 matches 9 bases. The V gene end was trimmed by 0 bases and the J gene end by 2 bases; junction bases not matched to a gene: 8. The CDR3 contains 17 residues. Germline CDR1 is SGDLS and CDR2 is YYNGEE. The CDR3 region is CASSVGSTGGRQETQYF. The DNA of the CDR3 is TGTGCCAGCAGCGTAGGGTCGACAGGGGGTAGGCAAGAGACCCAGTACTTC.

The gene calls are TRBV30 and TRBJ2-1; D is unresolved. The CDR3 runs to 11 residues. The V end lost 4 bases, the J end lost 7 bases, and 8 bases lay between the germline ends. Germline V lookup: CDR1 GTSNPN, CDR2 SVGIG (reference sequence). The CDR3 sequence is CAWTSENEQFF. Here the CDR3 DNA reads TGTGCCTGGACGTCCGAGAATGAGCAGTTCTTC.

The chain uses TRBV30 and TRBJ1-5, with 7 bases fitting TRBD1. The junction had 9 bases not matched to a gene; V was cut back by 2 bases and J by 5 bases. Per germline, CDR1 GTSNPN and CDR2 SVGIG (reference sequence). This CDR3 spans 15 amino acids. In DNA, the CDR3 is TGTGCCTGGAGTCCCGGGACAGTCGCATATCAGCCCCAGCATTTT. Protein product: CAWSPGTVAYQPQHF.

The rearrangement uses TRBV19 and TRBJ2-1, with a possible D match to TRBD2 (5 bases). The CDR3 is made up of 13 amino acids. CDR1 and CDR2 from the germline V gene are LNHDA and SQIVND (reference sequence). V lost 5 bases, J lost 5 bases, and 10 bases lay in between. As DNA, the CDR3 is TGTGCCAGTAGTTATGGAGGAAACAATGAGCAGTTCTTC. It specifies CASSYGGNNEQFF.

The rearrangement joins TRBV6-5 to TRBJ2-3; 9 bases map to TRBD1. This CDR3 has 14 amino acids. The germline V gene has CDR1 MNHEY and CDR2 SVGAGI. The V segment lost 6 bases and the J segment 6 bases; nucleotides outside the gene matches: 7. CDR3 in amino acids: CASSGTGLMDTQYF. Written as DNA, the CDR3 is TGTGCCAGCAGCGGGACAGGGCTGATGGATACGCAGTATTTT.

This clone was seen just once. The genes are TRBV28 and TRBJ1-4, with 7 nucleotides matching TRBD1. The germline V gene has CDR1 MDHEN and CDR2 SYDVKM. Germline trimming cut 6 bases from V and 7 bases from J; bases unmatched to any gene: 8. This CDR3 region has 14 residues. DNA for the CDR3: TGTGCCAGCAGCGCCGGACAGGCTGGTGAAAAACTGTTTTTT. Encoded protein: CASSAGQAGEKLFF. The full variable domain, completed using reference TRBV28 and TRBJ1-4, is DVKVTQSSRYLVKRTGEKVFLECVQDMDHENMFWYRQDPGLGLRLIYFSYDVKMKEKGDIPEGYSVSREKKERFSLILESASTNQTSMYLCASSAGQAGEKLFFGSGTQLSVL.

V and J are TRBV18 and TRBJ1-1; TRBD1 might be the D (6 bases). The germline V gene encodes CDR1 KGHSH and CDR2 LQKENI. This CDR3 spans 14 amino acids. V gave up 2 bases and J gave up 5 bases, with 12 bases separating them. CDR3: CASSPERGKTEAFF. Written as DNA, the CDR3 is TGTGCCAGCTCACCAGAAAGGGGGAAAACTGAAGCTTTCTTT.

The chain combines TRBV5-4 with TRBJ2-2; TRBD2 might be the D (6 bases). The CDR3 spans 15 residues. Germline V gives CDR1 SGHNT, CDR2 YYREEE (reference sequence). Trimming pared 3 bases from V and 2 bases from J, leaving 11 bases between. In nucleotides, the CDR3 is TGTGCCAGCAGCTGGGGACTGGCAAACACCGGGGAGCTGTTTTTT. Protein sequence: CASSWGLANTGELFF.

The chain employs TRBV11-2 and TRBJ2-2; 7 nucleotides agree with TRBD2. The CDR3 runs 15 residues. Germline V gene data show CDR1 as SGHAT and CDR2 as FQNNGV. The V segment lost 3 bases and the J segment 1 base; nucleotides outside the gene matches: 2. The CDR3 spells CASSFGRGNTGELFF. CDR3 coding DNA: TGTGCCAGCAGCTTTGGGAGGGGGAACACCGGGGAGCTGTTTTTT.

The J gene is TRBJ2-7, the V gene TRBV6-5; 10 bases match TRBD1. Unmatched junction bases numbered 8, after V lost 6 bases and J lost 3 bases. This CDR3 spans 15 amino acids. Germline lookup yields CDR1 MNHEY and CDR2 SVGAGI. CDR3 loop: CASRPGTGANYEQYF. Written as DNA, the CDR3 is TGTGCCAGCAGGCCCGGGACAGGGGCAAACTACGAGCAGTACTTC.

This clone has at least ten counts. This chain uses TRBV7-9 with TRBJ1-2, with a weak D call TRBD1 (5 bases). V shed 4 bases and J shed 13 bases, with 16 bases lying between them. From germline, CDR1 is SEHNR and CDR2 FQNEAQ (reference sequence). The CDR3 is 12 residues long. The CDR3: CASSWDGGDCTF. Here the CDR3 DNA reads TGTGCCAGCAGCTGGGACGGGGGGGATTGCACCTTC.

CDR3 DNA sequence: TGTGCCAGCAGCCCCAGAAGACAGGGATTATTCCCAGATACGCAGTATTTT. It encodes CASSPRRQGLFPDTQYF. The V gene is TRBV3-1 (or the pseudogene TRBV3-2), the J gene TRBJ2-3; 7 bases are a match to TRBD1. The V and J ends lost 4 bases and 4 bases, in that order; junction bases with no gene match: 14. This CDR3 is 17 amino acids long. Germline V gene sequence: CDR1 LGHDT, CDR2 YNNKEL (reference sequence).

CDR3 loop: CASSYRGRPPYEQYF. CDR3 bases: TGTGCCAGCAGTTACAGGGGGAGGCCCCCCTACGAGCAGTACTTC. The chain links TRBV28 to TRBJ2-7, with 8 bases identical to TRBD1. Per the germline V gene, CDR1 is MDHEN and CDR2 is SYDVKM. This CDR3 comprises 15 residues. J gave up 2 bases and V 4 bases, and 7 bases lay outside the gene matches.

The CDR3 DNA reads TGTGCCAGCAGCTTAGGGGAGAGACTAGCCAAAAACATTCAGTACTTC. Its translation is CASSLGERLAKNIQYF. The chain uses TRBV7-9 and TRBJ2-4; tentative D call: TRBD2 (5 bases). CDR1 and CDR2 from the germline V gene are SEHNR and FQNEAQ (reference sequence). Between the trimmed V and J ends, which lost 1 base and 0 bases, there was a span of 10 bases. This CDR3 comprises 16 residues.

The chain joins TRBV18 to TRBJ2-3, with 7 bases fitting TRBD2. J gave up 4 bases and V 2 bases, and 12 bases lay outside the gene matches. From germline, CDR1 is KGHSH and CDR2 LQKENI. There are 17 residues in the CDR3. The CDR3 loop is CASSPGYGAGTSDTQYF. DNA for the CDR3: TGTGCCAGCTCACCAGGTTACGGAGCGGGAACCTCAGATACGCAGTATTTT.

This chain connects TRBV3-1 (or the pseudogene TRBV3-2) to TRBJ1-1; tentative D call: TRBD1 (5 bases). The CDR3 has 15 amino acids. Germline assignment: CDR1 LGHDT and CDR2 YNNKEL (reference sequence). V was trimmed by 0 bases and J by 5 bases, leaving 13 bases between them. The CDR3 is CASSQEKGVWTEAFF. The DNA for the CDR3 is TGTGCCAGCAGCCAAGAAAAAGGGGTATGGACTGAAGCTTTCTTT.

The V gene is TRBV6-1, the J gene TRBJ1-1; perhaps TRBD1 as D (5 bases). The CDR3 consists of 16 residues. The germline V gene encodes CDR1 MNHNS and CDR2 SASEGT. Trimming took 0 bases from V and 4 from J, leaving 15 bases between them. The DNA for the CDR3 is TGTGCCAGCAGTGAAGCTGGGGACTATTGGGGCACTGAAGCTTTCTTT. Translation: CASSEAGDYWGTEAFF.

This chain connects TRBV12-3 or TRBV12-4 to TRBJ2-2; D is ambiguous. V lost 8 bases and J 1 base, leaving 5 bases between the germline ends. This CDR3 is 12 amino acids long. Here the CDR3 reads CASGQNTGELFF. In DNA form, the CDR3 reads TGTGCCAGCGGGCAGAACACCGGGGAGCTGTTTTTT.

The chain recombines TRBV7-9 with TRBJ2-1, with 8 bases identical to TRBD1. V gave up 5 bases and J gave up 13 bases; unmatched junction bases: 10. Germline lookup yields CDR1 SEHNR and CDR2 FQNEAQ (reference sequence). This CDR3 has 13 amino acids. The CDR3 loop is CASSPGATGVQFF. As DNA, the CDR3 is TGTGCCAGCAGCCCGGGGGCGACAGGGGTCCAGTTCTTC.